The 22 T cell receptor beta chains given below trace back to one sample, sequenced in a study of blood T cell repertoires in COVID-19. TCRdb's copy holds only in-frame clones and misses some; the assay was immunoSEQ multiplex PCR. The sample lists 360,000 or so clones; almost 90% were seen once. The sample was PBMCs or T cells enriched from blood (not recorded which). Receptors originate from a woman in her 30s who had been exposed to COVID-19.

The chain is built from TRBV28 and TRBJ1-2; D possibly corresponds to TRBD1 (5 bases). The CDR3 loop spans 13 amino acids. From germline, CDR1 is MDHEN and CDR2 SYDVKM. The germline V and J ends were trimmed by 3 bases and 9 bases, with 14 bases remaining between them. The chain's CDR3 is CASSLGGTMSYTF. The CDR3 nucleotides are TGTGCCAGCAGTTTGGGGGGAACTATGAGCTACACCTTC.

The J gene is TRBJ2-7, the V gene TRBV7-8; the D gene is possibly TRBD2 (6 bases). V lost 5 bases to trimming and J lost 0 bases, with 17 bases between them. The germline V gene encodes CDR1 SGHVS and CDR2 FQNEAQ. The CDR3 sequence is 16 residues long. DNA of the CDR3: TGTGCCAGCAGCCCTCGGGCGGGACGGAACTCCTACGAGCAGTACTTC. This codes for CASSPRAGRNSYEQYF.

The chain employs TRBV29-1 and TRBJ1-2; 7 nucleotides match TRBD1. Trimming removed 3 bases from V and 7 bases from J; junction bases left unmatched: 11. The CDR3 extends over 14 amino acids. The germline V gene has CDR1 SQVTM and CDR2 ANQGSEA. CDR3 sequence: CSVDVGDRAVGYTF. CDR3 sequence (DNA): TGCAGCGTTGATGTGGGAGACAGGGCTGTTGGCTACACCTTC.

The table lists this clone with a count of one. The V and J genes are TRBV7-9 and TRBJ2-7; TRBD2 matches 7 bases. Losses at the gene ends were 5 bases for V and 3 bases for J; bases not matched to a gene: 10. The CDR3 totals 15 residues. Germline CDR1 reads SEHNR; CDR2 reads FQNEAQ (reference sequence). CDR3 sequence: CASSHPGLPNYEQYF. The CDR3, as DNA: TGTGCCAGCAGCCACCCGGGACTACCGAACTACGAGCAGTACTTC.

The chain links TRBV19 to TRBJ2-3; 9 bases align to TRBD2. V was pared by 3 bases and J by 5 bases, with 3 bases of the junction left unmatched. Per the germline V gene, CDR1 is LNHDA and CDR2 is SQIVND (reference sequence). CDR3 length equals 14 residues. The CDR3 is CASSISGRGDTQYF. The CDR3 region has the DNA TGTGCCAGTAGTATTAGCGGGAGAGGAGATACGCAGTATTTT.

The J gene is TRBJ1-3, the V gene TRBV6-5; D is perhaps TRBD1 (5 bases). Germline V gene data show CDR1 as MNHEY and CDR2 as SVGAGI. Trimming took off 7 bases at V and 8 bases at J, with 18 bases between the two ends. The CDR3 sequence is 14 residues long. The CDR3: CASTFGGKQDTIYF. The CDR3 nucleotides read TGTGCCAGCACTTTCGGGGGGAAGCAGGACACCATATATTTT.

The V and J genes are TRBV30 and TRBJ1-2; D is perhaps TRBD1 (6 bases). The V and J ends lost 0 bases and 3 bases respectively, with 11 bases between them. CDR3 length equals 14 residues. Germline V gives CDR1 GTSNPN, CDR2 SVGIG (reference sequence). CDR3 amino acids: CAWSVRQAYYGYTF. The CDR3 nucleotides read TGTGCCTGGAGTGTACGACAGGCTTACTATGGCTACACCTTC.

The chain couples TRBV6-5 to TRBJ2-2, with 8 bases that match TRBD2. V trimming: 2 bases; J trimming: 6 bases; junction bases outside the gene matches: 5. Germline CDR1 MNHEY, CDR2 SVGAGI. The CDR3 is made up of 15 amino acids. The CDR3, as DNA: TGTGCCAGCAGTTACACAGCGGGAGCGCCCGGGGAGCTGTTTTTT. It specifies CASSYTAGAPGELFF.

V and J are TRBV27 and TRBJ2-1, with 7 bases lining up with TRBD2. V shed 10 bases, J shed 5 bases, and the junction held 14 bases outside the gene matches. The CDR3 runs to 15 residues. The germline V gene has CDR1 MNHEY and CDR2 SMNVEV (reference sequence). The CDR3 coding sequence is TGTGCCACCGCGCCCGAAAGCGGGATCCACAATGAGCAGTTCTTC. Its translation: CATAPESGIHNEQFF.

This chain connects TRBV2 to TRBJ2-3; 10 positions agree with TRBD2. J gave up 5 bases and V 1 base, and 9 bases lay outside the gene matches. Germline V gene lookup returns CDR1 SNHLY and CDR2 FYNNEI. The CDR3 extends over 17 amino acids. The CDR3 DNA sequence: TGTGCCAGCAGTGAAGGAATAGCGGGAGGTGCGGAAGATACGCAGTATTTT. As protein: CASSEGIAGGAEDTQYF.

This sequence joins TRBV29-1 and TRBJ2-1, with 9 bases aligning to TRBD1. V lost 6 bases to trimming and J lost 9 bases; unmatched junction nucleotides: 9. This CDR3 region has 13 residues. Germline CDR1 SQVTM, CDR2 ANQGSEA. The CDR3 spells CSVWDRAEGEQFF. The CDR3 nucleotides read TGCAGCGTCTGGGACAGGGCCGAGGGTGAGCAGTTCTTC.

This chain joins TRBV5-4 and TRBJ1-2; no definite D call. V dropped 0 bases and J dropped 8 bases, with 8 bases sitting between them. The CDR3 is made up of 12 amino acids. Germline assignment: CDR1 SGHNT and CDR2 YYREEE (reference sequence). The CDR3 DNA reads TGTGCCAGCAGCTTGGAGGCGGGAGGCTACACCTTC. It is translated as CASSLEAGGYTF.

The chain carries TRBV5-1 and TRBJ1-1, with D possibly TRBD1 on 5 matching bases. The germline V gene has CDR1 SGHRS and CDR2 YFSETQ. The CDR3 covers 17 residues. Trimming cost V 4 bases and J 3 bases, with 22 bases left between them. CDR3 in amino acids: CASSVYKPQGSHTEAFF. DNA for the CDR3: TGCGCCAGCAGCGTCTACAAACCGCAGGGTAGTCACACTGAAGCTTTCTTT.

V and J are TRBV5-1 and TRBJ1-2, with 8 positions matching TRBD1. Looked up from germline, CDR1 is SGHRS and CDR2 is YFSETQ. The V segment lost 3 bases and the J segment 8 bases; nucleotides outside the gene matches: 12. CDR3 length: 15 residues. DNA for the CDR3: TGCGCCAGCAGCTCCAACAGGGGGATTATGAGAGGCTACACCTTC. Its protein is CASSSNRGIMRGYTF. The whole variable domain, filled in from reference TRBV5-1 and TRBJ1-2, reads KAGVTQTPRYLIKTRGQQVTLSCSPISGHRSVSWYQQTPGQGLQFLFEYFSETQRNKGNFPGRFSGRQFSNSRSEMNVSTLELGDSALYLCASSSNRGIMRGYTFGSGTRLTVV.

The chain employs TRBV21-1 and TRBJ2-7; the table gives TRBD1 as D, unverified against the DNA. TRBV21-1 is a known pseudogene. The CDR3 is 18 residues long. Written as DNA, the CDR3 is TGTGCCAGCAGCAAAGCGGGGGAAGAAGGGACAGGGCCCTACGAGCAGTACTTC. This encodes CASSKAGEEGTGPYEQYF.

The gene calls are TRBV19 and TRBJ1-2; D ambiguous. CDR1 is LNHDA, CDR2 SQIVND, per germline (reference sequence). Trimming cost V 5 bases and J 3 bases, with 7 bases left between them. The CDR3 consists of 12 residues. In DNA form, the CDR3 reads TGTGCCAGTAGTCGAGTCGACTATGGCTACACCTTC. Its protein product is CASSRVDYGYTF.

The rearrangement joins TRBV5-8 to TRBJ2-7; maybe TRBD1 (6 bases). This CDR3 region has 15 residues. Trimming pared 0 bases from V and 9 bases from J, leaving 19 bases between. Per the germline V gene, CDR1 is SGHTS and CDR2 is YDEGEE. The CDR3 is CASSLGAQGRVGQYF. The CDR3 DNA is TGTGCCAGCAGCTTGGGGGCTCAGGGGCGCGTGGGGCAGTACTTC.

The rearrangement uses TRBV19 and TRBJ1-2, with 9 bases matching TRBD1. V shed 5 bases, J shed 9 bases, and the junction held 7 bases outside the gene matches. This CDR3 has 13 residues. The germline CDR1 and CDR2 sequences are LNHDA and SQIVND (reference sequence). The CDR3 region is CASSAGQGRSYTF. For the CDR3, the DNA is TGTGCCAGTAGTGCGGGACAGGGTAGGAGCTACACCTTC.

V usage is TRBV18 and J usage is TRBJ2-7; TRBD2 might be the D (6 bases). CDR1 and CDR2 (germline): KGHSH, LQKENI. The CDR3 contains 12 residues. With 3 bases removed from V and 5 bases from J, the gap between germline ends came to 8 bases. CDR3 sequence: CASSPGGHEQYF. DNA for the CDR3: TGTGCCAGCTCACCGGGGGGTCACGAGCAGTACTTC.

This clone was recorded a few times. The chain recombines TRBV29-1 with TRBJ1-2; maybe TRBD1 (6 bases). Germline-derived CDR1 and CDR2 are SQVTM and ANQGSEA. This CDR3 is 13 amino acids long. The V gene lost 8 bases and the J gene lost 11 bases, with 24 bases spanning the gap. The CDR3 nucleotides read TGCAGCATGTGGTGGCCCGGGGGGCGTGAGTACACCTTC. Encoded protein: CSMWWPGGREYTF.

This clone was seen once. The V gene is TRBV7-2, the J gene TRBJ2-2; TRBD2 agrees at 7 bases. V trimming: 5 bases; J trimming: 4 bases; junction bases outside the gene matches: 10. The CDR3 extends over 16 amino acids. CDR1 and CDR2 from the germline V gene are SGHTA and FQGNSA. The CDR3 sequence is CASSPLLAESTGELFF. CDR3 DNA sequence: TGTGCCAGCAGCCCGCTTCTAGCGGAGTCCACCGGGGAGCTGTTTTTT. Together with reference TRBV7-2 and TRBJ2-2, the CDR3 gives the full variable domain: GAGVSQSPSNKVTEKGKDVELRCDPISGHTALYWYRQSLGQGLEFLIYFQGNSAPDKSGLPSDRFSAERTGGSVSTLTIQRTQQEDSAVYLCASSPLLAESTGELFFGEGSRLTVL.

This chain joins TRBV18 and TRBJ2-7, with 7 bases lining up with TRBD2. J gave up 0 bases and V 8 bases, and 4 bases lay outside the gene matches. The CDR3 length is 13 residues. The germline gives CDR1 KGHSH, CDR2 LQKENI. The CDR3 DNA sequence: TGTGCCAGCGCAGCGGGACTCTCCTACGAGCAGTACTTC. Amino acid sequence: CASAAGLSYEQYF.